The sequence of this T cell receptor (beta chain) was determined in a study of T cell responses to AZD1222 COVID-19 vaccine. Points from the study as a whole: Spike-wide coverage was observed for vaccine-associated CD4 TCRs, with dominant responses at 160-218 and 743-854. Two AZD1222 administrations were followed by greater Spike-specific TCR breadth and depth. Clonal diversity may have been underestimated, and the donors were mostly white British, with more females than males.

With respect to this clone: The antigen is unknown.

TCRdb's table, derived via immunoSEQ multiplex PCR, lists solely in-frame clones and lacks some. This sample has 100,000 to 130,000 clones, with over 80% found just once. With 6 bases removed from V and 0 bases from J, the gap between germline ends came to 9 bases. CDR1 MDHEN and CDR2 SYDVKM come from the germline V gene. The CDR3 length is 15 residues. The material sequenced was peripheral blood, taken 28 days after the second AZD1222 dose. This receptor was taken from an adult who received the AZD1222 COVID-19 vaccine. The chain is built from TRBV28 and TRBJ1-6; D remains unclear. The CDR3 DNA follows: TGTGCCAGCAGCCCGCTTAGCTCCTATAATTCACCCCTCCACTTT. Translating gives CASSPLSSYNSPLHF.